Following are 21 T cell receptor beta chains from one sample sequenced in a study of post-analysis software for immune sequencing data. Sequencing libraries made from TCR beta cDNA carried unique molecular identifiers. MiXCR, run by TCRdb on the PCR reads, gives a single entry per CDR3 protein. This table holds approximately 660,000 distinct CDR3 sequences, around 60% found once. Study outcomes and limitations: Patients used about 5 TRBV segments, including TRBV5-6, TRBV5-1 and TRBV20-1, more often than controls.

Their antigens remain unidentified. Input material: blood. These receptors all come from a girl aged 2-10 years with multiple sclerosis.

CDR3 sequence reads: CASSPGGALGSEQFF. The CDR3 region has the DNA TGTGCCAGCAGTCCCGGGGGGGCCTTGGGTAGTGAGCAGTTCTTC. V is TRBV12-3 or TRBV12-4 and J is TRBJ2-1; TRBD2 aligns across 8 bases. V trimming: 5 bases; J trimming: 9 bases; junction bases outside the gene matches: 12. CDR3 length: 15 amino acids.

This clonotype was counted only a few times. J is TRBJ1-1 and V is TRBV20-1; D might be TRBD1 (6 bases). This CDR3 is built from 15 residues. CDR1 and CDR2 (germline): DFQATT, SNEGSKA (reference sequence). The V end was cut by 6 bases, the J end by 3 bases, with 20 bases between. The CDR3, as DNA: TGCAGTGCAGTCCCGGGACACCTGGAGGACACTGAAGCTTTCTTT. It translates to CSAVPGHLEDTEAFF.

The V and J genes are TRBV29-1 and TRBJ2-1; 12 bases agree with TRBD2. This CDR3 comprises 15 residues. The germline gives CDR1 SQVTM, CDR2 ANQGSEA. With V trimmed by 2 bases and J by 10 bases, 9 bases remained unmatched. CDR3 region: CSVERLAGAPWEQFF. The CDR3 bases are TGCAGCGTTGAAAGACTAGCGGGGGCTCCTTGGGAGCAGTTCTTC.

The J gene is TRBJ2-6, the V gene TRBV5-1; D is uncertain. Trimming removed 0 bases from V and 0 bases from J, with 10 bases in between. The length of the CDR3 is 17 residues. CDR1 and CDR2 from the germline V gene are SGHRS and YFSETQ. The CDR3 region is CASSLVGPSSGANVLTF. Here the CDR3 DNA reads TGCGCCAGCAGCTTGGTAGGACCCAGCTCTGGGGCCAACGTCCTGACTTTC.

V gene TRBV29-1 combines with J gene TRBJ2-1; 7 bases map to TRBD1. The V gene end was trimmed by 4 bases and the J gene end by 7 bases; junction bases not matched to a gene: 10. The CDR3 loop spans 14 amino acids. The germline V gene encodes CDR1 SQVTM and CDR2 ANQGSEA. The chain's CDR3 is CSVGQGLGGNEQFF. The CDR3 DNA reads as TGCAGCGTTGGACAGGGCTTAGGTGGGAATGAGCAGTTCTTC.

This clonotype was detected only once. The CDR3 here is CASSLFKSPNYGYTF. CDR3 DNA sequence: TGTGCCAGCAGCTTATTTAAGTCCCCTAACTATGGCTACACCTTC. The V gene is TRBV7-2, the J gene TRBJ1-2; D gene ambiguous. CDR1 is SGHTA, CDR2 FQGNSA, per germline. Trimming shortened V by 2 bases and J by 0 bases, and 10 bases separated the two germline ends. The CDR3 covers 15 residues. The whole variable domain, remainder taken from reference TRBV7-2 and TRBJ1-2, is GAGVSQSPSNKVTEKGKDVELRCDPISGHTALYWYRQSLGQGLEFLIYFQGNSAPDKSGLPSDRFSAERTGGSVSTLTIQRTQQEDSAVYLCASSLFKSPNYGYTFGSGTRLTVV.

As to this clonotype: One junction end disagrees with the germline gene, perhaps due to a read error. The rearrangement links TRBV7-2 to TRBJ2-1; 9 nucleotides agree with TRBD2. The germline V gene encodes CDR1 SGHTA and CDR2 FQGNSA. This CDR3 comprises 16 residues. CDR3 loop: CANSLDGGRAGNEQFF. CDR3 in DNA: TGTGCCAACAGCTTAGATGGCGGGAGGGCGGGGAATGAGCAGTTCTTC. The full variable domain, with the rest looked up from reference TRBV7-2 and TRBJ2-1, is GAGVSQSPSNKVTEKGKDVELRCDPISGHTALYWYRQSLGQGLEFLIYFQGNSAPDKSGLPSDRFSAERTGGSVSTLTIQRTQQEDSAVYLCANSLDGGRAGNEQFFGPGTRLTVL.

This clonotype has only a few counts. The genes are TRBV20-1 and TRBJ2-1; D ambiguous. The CDR3 length is 11 residues. The germline V and J ends were trimmed by 6 bases and 6 bases, with 9 bases remaining between them. CDR1 is DFQATT and CDR2 is SNEGSKA in the germline V gene (reference sequence). The CDR3 DNA sequence: TGCAGTGCGCAACGAGGCAATGAGCAGTTCTTC. Translated: CSAQRGNEQFF.

This rearrangement joins TRBV10-3 to TRBJ2-1; D perhaps matches TRBD1 (5 bases). The germline V gene has CDR1 ENHRY and CDR2 SYGVKD. V lost 11 bases and J 3 bases, leaving 11 bases between the germline ends. This CDR3 region has 12 residues. In DNA, the CDR3 is TGTGCCTCAGGGAAGAGCTACAATGAGCAGTTCTTC. Its protein is CASGKSYNEQFF.

The CDR3 loop is CAWDVKFRGNQPQHF. The CDR3 bases are TGTGCCTGGGACGTCAAGTTTAGGGGCAATCAGCCCCAGCATTTT. The rearrangement joins TRBV30 to TRBJ1-5; D gene unclear. Germline CDR1 and CDR2: GTSNPN and SVGIG (reference sequence). CDR3 length equals 15 residues. V lost 5 bases and J lost 2, with 16 bases in between.

This chain uses TRBV27 with TRBJ2-7; 7 bases map to TRBD2. J was trimmed by 4 bases and V by 1 base; bases with no gene match: 10. CDR1 is MNHEY, CDR2 SMNVEV, per germline (reference sequence). CDR3 length: 16 residues. CDR3: CASSLLSTSRTYEQYF. CDR3 coding DNA: TGTGCCAGCAGTTTATTATCGACTAGCAGAACTTACGAGCAGTACTTC.

V is TRBV4-3 and J is TRBJ2-3; tentative D call: TRBD2 (5 bases). Trimming stripped 0 bases from V and 1 base from J, with 8 bases between. The germline V gene encodes CDR1 LGHNA and CDR2 YSLEER. The CDR3 runs to 15 residues. CDR3 sequence (DNA): TGCGCCAGCAGCCAAGATTGGCGGGGCACAGATACGCAGTATTTT. Translated: CASSQDWRGTDTQYF.

V usage is TRBV14 and J usage is TRBJ2-3, with D perhaps being TRBD1 or TRBD2 (6 bases each). Trimming removed 0 bases from V and 2 bases from J, with 18 bases in between. The CDR3 is made up of 18 amino acids. Germline loops: CDR1 SGHDN, CDR2 FVKESK. The CDR3 protein is CASSQDGPMGGITDTQYF. In DNA, the CDR3 is TGTGCCAGCAGCCAAGATGGCCCCATGGGGGGCATCACAGATACGCAGTATTTT.

J is TRBJ1-1 and V is TRBV12-3 or TRBV12-4; D is uncertain. The CDR3 loop spans 12 amino acids. The germline V and J ends were trimmed by 6 bases and 5 bases, with 10 bases remaining between them. Here the CDR3 reads CASSTAPTEAFF. The CDR3 nucleotides read TGTGCCAGCAGCACAGCGCCGACTGAAGCTTTCTTT.

This chain joins TRBV11-2 and TRBJ2-7; D tentatively reads TRBD1 or TRBD2 (5 bases each). The better agreement between TRBJ2-5 and the DNA end casts doubt on the J call. Germline V gives CDR1 SGHAT, CDR2 FQNNGV. This CDR3 is built from 19 residues. The CDR3 region has the DNA TGTGCCAGCAGCCCCCGTCCCACTGGAGTGGGGCCAGGCGGGGAGACCCAGTACTTC. It yields the protein CASSPRPTGVGPGGETQYF.

This clonotype was seen only a few times. The chain combines TRBV15 with TRBJ1-2; D is unresolved. Per the germline V gene, CDR1 is LNHNV and CDR2 is YYDKDF (reference sequence). Trimming cost V 0 bases and J 6 bases, with 11 bases left between them. This CDR3 comprises 14 residues. The CDR3 coding sequence is TGTGCCACCAGCAGAGATCCCAATGGAGATGGCTACACCTTC. Protein sequence: CATSRDPNGDGYTF.

This rearrangement joins TRBV3-1 to TRBJ2-5; perhaps TRBD1 as D (6 bases). Germline V gene lookup returns CDR1 LGHDT and CDR2 YNNKEL (reference sequence). Trimming pared 0 bases from V and 4 bases from J, leaving 18 bases between. The CDR3 is made up of 17 amino acids. The CDR3 here is CASSQDQPGEMGETQYF. Written as DNA, the CDR3 is TGTGCCAGCAGCCAAGATCAGCCAGGGGAAATGGGAGAGACCCAGTACTTC.

This clonotype was observed a single time. CDR3 bases: TGTGACGGATGGGACTATTCCCCCTCATACTACGAGCAGTACTTC. Its protein is CDGWDYSPSYYEQYF. This rearrangement joins TRBV25-1 to TRBJ2-7, with TRBD2 matching 7 bases. This CDR3 is 15 amino acids long. Germline CDR1 MGHDK, CDR2 SYGVNS.

This chain connects TRBV20-1 to TRBJ2-1; no clear D gene. The germline V and J ends were trimmed by 5 bases and 1 base, with 12 bases remaining between them. Germline values: CDR1 DFQATT, CDR2 SNEGSKA (reference sequence). This CDR3 contains 14 residues. CDR3 protein: CSARGPTSYNEQFF. The CDR3 DNA sequence: TGCAGTGCTCGTGGGCCTACATCCTACAATGAGCAGTTCTTC.

The rearrangement uses TRBV20-1 and TRBJ2-3; TRBD1 matches 8 bases. V lost 3 bases and J lost 3; bases outside the gene matches: 5. In germline, CDR1 is DFQATT, CDR2 SNEGSKA (reference sequence). The CDR3 is 14 residues long. The DNA for the CDR3 is TGCAGTGCTAGTAGGGGACAGGCGACAGATACGCAGTATTTT. Encoded protein: CSASRGQATDTQYF.

The genes are TRBV6-4 and TRBJ1-1, with TRBD1 as a possible D gene (6 bases). The V end was cut by 6 bases, the J end by 4 bases, with 15 bases between. CDR3 length: 14 amino acids. In germline, CDR1 is MRHNA, CDR2 SNTAGT. The CDR3 loop reads CASSPLAGATEAFF. The CDR3, as DNA: TGTGCCAGCAGCCCTCTCGCGGGGGCCACTGAAGCTTTCTTT.